The 32 T cell receptor beta chains given below trace back to one sample, sequenced in a study of T cells in tuberculosis. Sequencing used immunoSEQ multiplex PCR; TCRdb keeps in-frame clones, though not all of them. The sample holds about 25,000 clones, over 85% seen once. Source material: PBMCs. The receptors come from a donor aged 5-35 years with latent tuberculosis or without tuberculosis infection. Some clones in this sample may be carry-over from other donors' samples.

The chain couples TRBV19 to TRBJ2-2, with 7 positions matching TRBD1. In germline, CDR1 is LNHDA, CDR2 SQIVND (reference sequence). After removal of 10 bases from V and 3 bases from J, the junction contained 8 bases not matched to a gene. The CDR3 consists of 14 residues. The CDR3 nucleotides are TGTGCCACCCACAGGGGATTGGACACCGGGGAGCTGTTTTTT. Translating gives CATHRGLDTGELFF. The full variable domain, in which reference TRBV19 and TRBJ2-2 provide the parts outside the CDR3, is DGGITQSPKYLFRKEGQNVTLSCEQNLNHDAMYWYRQDPGQGLRLIYYSQIVNDFQKGDIAEGYSVSREKKESFPLTVTSAQKNPTAFYLCATHRGLDTGELFFGEGSRLTVL.

This clone appeared a single time. The chain joins TRBV6-1 to TRBJ1-5; weak D call: TRBD1 (6 bases). Germline V gene data show CDR1 as MNHNS and CDR2 as SASEGT. This CDR3 contains 15 residues. Trimming took off 10 bases at V and 7 bases at J, with 23 bases between the two ends. CDR3 sequence: CATGRDIKPGQPQHF. The CDR3 nucleotides are TGTGCCACCGGACGGGACATTAAGCCTGGCCAGCCCCAGCATTTT.

CDR3 sequence (DNA): TGTGCCAGTAGTATCCAGGGGGCAAACTATGGCTACACCTTC. Its protein is CASSIQGANYGYTF. The rearrangement uses TRBV19 and TRBJ1-2, with 8 nucleotides matching TRBD1. The CDR3 spans 14 residues. Germline loops: CDR1 LNHDA, CDR2 SQIVND (reference sequence). J gave up 2 bases and V 3 bases, and 2 bases lay outside the gene matches.

The rearrangement joins TRBV30 to TRBJ2-6; D is undetermined. V lost 0 bases to trimming and J lost 0 bases, with 6 bases between them. This CDR3 has 15 amino acids. Germline lookup yields CDR1 GTSNPN and CDR2 SVGIG (reference sequence). This CDR3 is CAWSVGHSGANVLTF. In DNA form, the CDR3 reads TGTGCCTGGAGTGTGGGCCACTCTGGGGCCAACGTCCTGACTTTC.

Details on this clone: This CDR3 is also generated by other DNA sequences in the sample. V and J are TRBV9 and TRBJ2-7, with D possibly TRBD2 on 5 matching bases. Deletions cut 2 bases from V and 4 bases from J, with 13 bases between. The CDR3 runs to 14 residues. The germline V gene encodes CDR1 SGDLS and CDR2 YYNGEE. CDR3 region: CASSVSSGGYEQYF. For the CDR3, the DNA is TGTGCCAGCAGCGTGTCATCCGGAGGATACGAGCAGTACTTC.

The chain is built from TRBV6-5 and TRBJ1-1; no reliable D call. Germline CDR1 reads MNHEY; CDR2 reads SVGAGI. V was pared by 8 bases and J by 3 bases, with 13 bases between. CDR3 length equals 13 residues. The CDR3 sequence: CASRRVFDTEAFF. For the CDR3, the DNA is TGTGCCAGCCGGCGGGTATTCGACACTGAAGCTTTCTTT.

V and J are TRBV4-3 and TRBJ2-5; 14 bases fit TRBD2. V shed 2 bases, J shed 7 bases, and the junction held 3 bases outside the gene matches. The CDR3 totals 15 residues. From germline, CDR1 is LGHNA and CDR2 YSLEER. CDR3 DNA: TGCGCCAGCAGCCAACTTGGACTAGCGGGAGGGACCCAGTACTTC. Its translation: CASSQLGLAGGTQYF.

This chain joins TRBV19 and TRBJ2-7; 7 positions match TRBD1. J was trimmed by 5 bases and V by 4 bases; bases with no gene match: 5. CDR3 length: 13 amino acids. Germline loops: CDR1 LNHDA, CDR2 SQIVND (reference sequence). CDR3 protein: CASSNQGVNEQYF. The CDR3 DNA reads TGTGCCAGTAGTAATCAGGGGGTCAACGAGCAGTACTTC.

The CDR3 DNA is TGTGCCAGCAGTCCGCAGGACAGGATTTTCGGCTACACCTTC. Encoded protein: CASSPQDRIFGYTF. J is TRBJ1-2 and V is TRBV6-5, with 7 positions matching TRBD1. From germline, CDR1 is MNHEY and CDR2 SVGAGI. The CDR3 contains 14 residues. Unmatched junction bases numbered 11, after V lost 5 bases and J lost 8 bases.

The rearrangement joins TRBV7-8 to TRBJ1-2; 7 bases are shared with TRBD1. This CDR3 spans 16 amino acids. Germline V gene data show CDR1 as SGHVS and CDR2 as FQNEAQ. Trimming removed 5 bases from V and 3 bases from J; junction bases left unmatched: 12. As DNA, the CDR3 is TGTGCCAGCAGCCAATTCACAGGGGACCGGGACTATGGCTACACCTTC. This translates into CASSQFTGDRDYGYTF.

The chain links TRBV2 to TRBJ1-5; D gene uncertain. Germline V gene lookup returns CDR1 SNHLY and CDR2 FYNNEI. CDR3 length: 14 residues. V lost 0 bases, J lost 0 bases, and 3 bases lay in between. CDR3 region: CASSEAYSNQPQHF. Written as DNA, the CDR3 is TGTGCCAGCAGTGAAGCGTATAGCAATCAGCCCCAGCATTTT.

This sequence joins TRBV4-1 and TRBJ1-2; tentatively, D is TRBD1 (6 bases). Germline V gives CDR1 MGHRA, CDR2 YSYEKL. The CDR3 covers 15 residues. Trimming left V 4 bases short and J 2 bases short, with 14 bases between. CDR3 sequence: CASSPVGAKNYGYTF. The CDR3 DNA follows: TGCGCCAGCAGCCCCGTGGGGGCAAAAAACTATGGCTACACCTTC.

By frequency in the sample, this clone is medium-sized. V is TRBV27 and J is TRBJ2-1; 9 positions agree with TRBD2. V shed 5 bases and J 4 bases; nucleotides not matched to a gene: 9. CDR3 length: 16 residues. Germline-derived CDR1 and CDR2 are MNHEY and SMNVEV (reference sequence). CDR3 nucleotides: TGTGCCAGCAGTCCCGTAGCGGGAGCCCTTTACAATGAGCAGTTCTTC. Amino acid sequence: CASSPVAGALYNEQFF.

The chain uses TRBV30 and TRBJ1-1; 7 bases align to TRBD1. V lost 3 bases to trimming and J lost 3 bases; unmatched junction nucleotides: 1. The CDR3 has 12 amino acids. Germline V CDR1 and CDR2: GTSNPN, SVGIG (reference sequence). As DNA, the CDR3 is TGTGCCTGGAGAGACAGGGACACTGAAGCTTTCTTT. Translation gives CAWRDRDTEAFF.

A single count supports this clone. The chain uses TRBV27 and TRBJ2-3; TRBD1 is a possible D gene (5 bases). Trimming pared 2 bases from V and 1 base from J, leaving 13 bases between. The CDR3 is 16 amino acids. Germline-derived CDR1 and CDR2 are MNHEY and SMNVEV (reference sequence). The CDR3 sequence: CASSLRAGLGTDTQYF. For the CDR3, the DNA is TGTGCCAGCAGTTTACGGGCAGGGCTGGGCACAGATACGCAGTATTTT.

V usage is TRBV19 and J usage is TRBJ1-1, with TRBD1 matching 8 bases. The J segment lost 0 bases and the V segment lost 7 bases, leaving 7 bases of the junction unmatched. The CDR3 runs 15 residues. The germline V gene encodes CDR1 LNHDA and CDR2 SQIVND (reference sequence). CDR3 sequence: CASITRQGMNTEAFF. The CDR3, as DNA: TGTGCCAGTATTACCAGACAGGGGATGAACACTGAAGCTTTCTTT. The complete variable domain, with remaining parts taken from reference TRBV19 and TRBJ1-1, reads DGGITQSPKYLFRKEGQNVTLSCEQNLNHDAMYWYRQDPGQGLRLIYYSQIVNDFQKGDIAEGYSVSREKKESFPLTVTSAQKNPTAFYLCASITRQGMNTEAFFGQGTRLTVV.

V usage is TRBV5-1 and J usage is TRBJ2-1; weak D call: TRBD2 (6 bases). V dropped 1 base and J dropped 5 bases, with 13 bases sitting between them. The CDR3 sequence is 15 residues long. Per germline, CDR1 SGHRS and CDR2 YFSETQ. CDR3 protein: CASSLRSIADNEQFF. CDR3 DNA sequence: TGCGCCAGCAGCTTGAGGAGTATAGCGGACAATGAGCAGTTCTTC.

This clone was picked up one time. The V and J genes are TRBV6-5 and TRBJ2-1; D possibly corresponds to TRBD2 (5 bases). V was trimmed by 2 bases and J by 4 bases, leaving 12 bases between them. This CDR3 region has 15 residues. Germline CDR1 and CDR2: MNHEY and SVGAGI. The CDR3 bases are TGTGCCAGCAGTTACATGGGAGCTTCATACAATGAGCAGTTCTTC. This translates into CASSYMGASYNEQFF.

The rearrangement links TRBV30 to TRBJ1-2; 8 bases line up with TRBD1. Germline CDR1 is GTSNPN and CDR2 is SVGIG (reference sequence). J lost 3 bases, V lost 1 base, and 7 bases had no gene match. The CDR3 totals 15 residues. The CDR3 sequence: CAWSDLGQAYYGYTF. CDR3 DNA: TGTGCCTGGAGTGATTTGGGACAGGCTTACTATGGCTACACCTTC.

The CDR3 DNA follows: TGCGCCAGCAGCTCAAGGACAACCAACACTGAAGCTTTCTTT. As protein: CASSSRTTNTEAFF. The V call is TRBV5-1, the J call TRBJ1-1; D may be TRBD1 (5 bases). V was cut by 3 bases and J by 2 bases, with 11 bases left in between. The CDR3 runs 14 residues. Germline CDR1 reads SGHRS; CDR2 reads YFSETQ.

This chain links TRBV5-1 with TRBJ2-2; 9 nucleotides line up with TRBD1. Trimming at V came to 0 bases and at J to 6 bases, leaving 3 bases not matched to a gene. This CDR3 is built from 15 residues. The germline CDR1 and CDR2 sequences are SGHRS and YFSETQ. This CDR3 is CASSLAGQGPGELFF. CDR3 in DNA: TGCGCCAGCAGCTTGGCGGGACAGGGACCCGGGGAGCTGTTTTTT.

The J gene is TRBJ1-1, the V gene TRBV10-2, with D possibly being TRBD1 (5 bases). Germline assignment: CDR1 WSHSY and CDR2 SAAADI. The ends were cut back, 4 bases at V and 7 bases at J, with 13 bases in the middle. This CDR3 is 13 amino acids long. This chain's CDR3 is CASSAGGRLEAFF. The DNA of the CDR3 is TGCGCCAGCAGTGCCGGGGGGAGACTTGAAGCTTTCTTT.

Here the CDR3 DNA reads TGTGCCAGCAGTCACACCGGGACAAGCGAGCAGTACTTC. It encodes CASSHTGTSEQYF. The gene calls are TRBV6-4 and TRBJ2-7; D perhaps matches TRBD1 (6 bases). Looked up from germline, CDR1 is MRHNA and CDR2 is SNTAGT. The CDR3 is 13 residues long. Trimming stripped 5 bases from V and 6 bases from J, with 14 bases between.

The chain is built from TRBV19 and TRBJ2-7; 8 nucleotides match TRBD1. After removal of 8 bases from V and 4 bases from J, the junction contained 7 bases not matched to a gene. The CDR3 length is 13 residues. Looked up from germline, CDR1 is LNHDA and CDR2 is SQIVND (reference sequence). CDR3 protein: CASLGTGRYEQYF. The CDR3 nucleotides are TGTGCCAGTTTAGGGACAGGAAGGTACGAGCAGTACTTC. The full variable domain, in which reference TRBV19 and TRBJ2-7 provide the parts outside the CDR3, is DGGITQSPKYLFRKEGQNVTLSCEQNLNHDAMYWYRQDPGQGLRLIYYSQIVNDFQKGDIAEGYSVSREKKESFPLTVTSAQKNPTAFYLCASLGTGRYEQYFGPGTRLTVT.

The chain links TRBV6-1 to TRBJ1-5; D is possibly TRBD1 (6 bases). Looked up from germline, CDR1 is MNHNS and CDR2 is SASEGT. This CDR3 contains 16 residues. V lost 2 bases, J lost 6 bases, and 17 bases lay in between. Here the CDR3 DNA reads TGTGCCAGCAGTGAACCCGTTTTTGGGGGCTCTCAGCCCCAGCATTTT. Translating it yields CASSEPVFGGSQPQHF.

The chain uses TRBV6-1 and TRBJ1-6; 11 bases agree with TRBD1. Germline values: CDR1 MNHNS, CDR2 SASEGT. Trimming at V came to 3 bases and at J to 15 bases, leaving 10 bases not matched to a gene. This CDR3 has 15 residues. The CDR3 sequence: CASSDGQGAPIHLHF. The DNA of the CDR3 is TGTGCCAGCAGTGATGGACAGGGGGCCCCTATTCACCTCCACTTT.

The genes are TRBV5-1 and TRBJ2-3, with D uncertain. This CDR3 has 12 residues. Germline V gene lookup returns CDR1 SGHRS and CDR2 YFSETQ. The V end was cut by 0 bases, the J end by 4 bases, with 3 bases between. Written as DNA, the CDR3 is TGCGCCAGCAGCTTGGTCTCAGATACGCAGTATTTT. This codes for CASSLVSDTQYF. The variable domain in full, completed from reference TRBV5-1 and TRBJ2-3, reads KAGVTQTPRYLIKTRGQQVTLSCSPISGHRSVSWYQQTPGQGLQFLFEYFSETQRNKGNFPGRFSGRQFSNSRSEMNVSTLELGDSALYLCASSLVSDTQYFGPGTRLTVL.

This chain connects TRBV5-1 to TRBJ1-1, with D uncertain. Germline V gene data show CDR1 as SGHRS and CDR2 as YFSETQ. CDR3 length equals 14 residues. Between the trimmed V and J ends, which lost 0 bases and 0 bases, there was a span of 6 bases. CDR3 DNA sequence: TGCGCCAGCAGCTTGGCAGACTTGAACACTGAAGCTTTCTTT. Translation: CASSLADLNTEAFF.

The gene calls are TRBV20-1 and TRBJ2-1, with TRBD2 as a possible D gene (5 bases). Germline-derived CDR1 and CDR2 are DFQATT and SNEGSKA (reference sequence). The CDR3 has 8 residues. The CDR3 DNA is TGCAAAGGCGGGGAGCAGTTCTTC. Translation: CKGGEQFF.

The chain carries TRBV29-1 and TRBJ1-2; 8 nucleotides match TRBD1. The CDR3 spans 16 residues. V lost 3 bases, J lost 3 bases, and 12 bases stayed unmatched. CDR1 is SQVTM, CDR2 ANQGSEA, per germline. The CDR3 DNA sequence: TGCAGCGTTGACAGGACAGGGACTAAGATCGACTATGGCTACACCTTC. Translation gives CSVDRTGTKIDYGYTF.

CDR3 DNA sequence: TGTGCCAGCAGTGACTCGCCAGGAAGCACAGATACGCAGTATTTT. It yields the protein CASSDSPGSTDTQYF. The chain has TRBV6-4 and TRBJ2-3; no reliable D call. Germline-derived CDR1 and CDR2 are MRHNA and SNTAGT. This CDR3 comprises 15 residues. V was pared by 0 bases and J by 0 bases, with 7 bases between.

For the CDR3, the DNA is TGTGCCAGCAGCCCGACTAGTTTGCGCCGGTCGGACAATGAGCAGTTCTTC. It specifies CASSPTSLRRSDNEQFF. The chain carries TRBV7-7 and TRBJ2-1, with a possible D match to TRBD2 (6 bases). This CDR3 comprises 17 residues. V lost 5 bases to trimming and J lost 5 bases, with 22 bases between them. From germline, CDR1 is SSHAT and CDR2 FNYEAQ (reference sequence).